The source of this T cell receptor (beta chain) is a study of T cell responses to AZD1222 COVID-19 vaccine. Findings and caveats of the study: Spike-spanning, vaccine-associated CD4 TCRs were dominant at 160-218 and 743-854.

To note about this clone: What it binds is unknown.

Losses at the gene ends were 2 bases for V and 2 bases for J; bases not matched to a gene: 7. The V gene's germline CDR1 is SGHDT and CDR2 YYEEEE. CDR3 length: 17 amino acids. Assay used: immunoSEQ multiplex PCR; TCRdb lists only in-frame clones, some missing. The sample has 70,000 to 85,000 clones; under 90% are singletons. The chain combines TRBV5-6 with TRBJ1-2, with 12 bases lining up with TRBD1. The sample in question was peripheral blood, obtained 28 days after the second AZD1222 dose. The receptor was isolated from an adult who received the AZD1222 COVID-19 vaccine. The CDR3 protein is CASSFLGQGALNYGYTF. In DNA, the CDR3 is TGTGCCAGCAGCTTCCTGGGACAGGGGGCGCTGAACTATGGCTACACCTTC.